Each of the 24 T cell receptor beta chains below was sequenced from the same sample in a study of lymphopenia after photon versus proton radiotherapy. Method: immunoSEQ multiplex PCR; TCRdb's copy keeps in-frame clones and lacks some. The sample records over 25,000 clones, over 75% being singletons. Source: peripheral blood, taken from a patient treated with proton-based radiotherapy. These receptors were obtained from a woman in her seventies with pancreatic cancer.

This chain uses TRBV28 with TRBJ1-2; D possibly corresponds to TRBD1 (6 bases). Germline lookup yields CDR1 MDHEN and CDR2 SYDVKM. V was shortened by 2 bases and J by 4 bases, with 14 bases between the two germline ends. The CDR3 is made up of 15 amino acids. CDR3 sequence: CASSLRGGAGYGYTF. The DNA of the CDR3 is TGTGCCAGCAGTTTAAGGGGGGGCGCGGGCTATGGCTACACCTTC.

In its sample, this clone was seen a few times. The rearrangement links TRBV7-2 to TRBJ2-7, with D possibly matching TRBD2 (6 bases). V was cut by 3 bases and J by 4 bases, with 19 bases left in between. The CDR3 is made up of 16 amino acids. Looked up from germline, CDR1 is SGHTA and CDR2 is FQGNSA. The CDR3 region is CASSLAGGAPGYEQYF. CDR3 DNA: TGTGCCAGCAGCTTGGCGGGCGGGGCTCCGGGTTACGAGCAGTACTTC.

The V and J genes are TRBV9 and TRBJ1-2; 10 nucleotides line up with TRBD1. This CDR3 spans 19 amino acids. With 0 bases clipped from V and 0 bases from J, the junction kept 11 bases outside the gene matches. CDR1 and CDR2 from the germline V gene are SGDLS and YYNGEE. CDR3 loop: CASSVDLRGQGTANYGYTF. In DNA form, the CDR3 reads TGTGCCAGCAGCGTAGACTTAAGGGGACAGGGGACAGCTAACTATGGCTACACCTTC. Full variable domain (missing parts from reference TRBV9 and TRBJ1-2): DSGVTQTPKHLITATGQRVTLRCSPRSGDLSVYWYQQSLDQGLQFLIQYYNGEERAKGNILERFSAQQFPDLHSELNLSSLELGDSALYFCASSVDLRGQGTANYGYTFGSGTRLTVV.

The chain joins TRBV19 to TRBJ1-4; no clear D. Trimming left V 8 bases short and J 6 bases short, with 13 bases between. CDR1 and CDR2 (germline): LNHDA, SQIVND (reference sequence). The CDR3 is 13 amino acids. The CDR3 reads CASWSVTYEKLFF. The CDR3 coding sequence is TGTGCCAGTTGGTCCGTGACATATGAAAAACTGTTTTTT.

The CDR3 DNA reads TGTGCCAGCAGCGTAGCTTGGGAGGGACAAGCCTACGAGCAGTACTTC. Its translation: CASSVAWEGQAYEQYF. The chain links TRBV9 to TRBJ2-7; TRBD2 might be the D (7 bases). This CDR3 is built from 16 residues. The V gene's germline CDR1 is SGDLS and CDR2 YYNGEE. V lost 0 bases to trimming and J lost 2 bases, with 15 bases between them.

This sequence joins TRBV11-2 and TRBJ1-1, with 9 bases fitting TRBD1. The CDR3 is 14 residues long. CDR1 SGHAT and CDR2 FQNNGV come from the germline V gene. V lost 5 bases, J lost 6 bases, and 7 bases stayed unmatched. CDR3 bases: TGTGCCAGCAGCCGGGACAGGGTAGAGGCTGAAGCTTTCTTT. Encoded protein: CASSRDRVEAEAFF.

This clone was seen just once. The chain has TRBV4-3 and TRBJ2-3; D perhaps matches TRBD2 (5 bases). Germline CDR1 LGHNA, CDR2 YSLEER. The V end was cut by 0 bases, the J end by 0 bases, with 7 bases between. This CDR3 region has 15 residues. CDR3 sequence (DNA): TGCGCCAGCAGCCAAGATTGGGAGAGCACAGATACGCAGTATTTT. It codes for CASSQDWESTDTQYF.

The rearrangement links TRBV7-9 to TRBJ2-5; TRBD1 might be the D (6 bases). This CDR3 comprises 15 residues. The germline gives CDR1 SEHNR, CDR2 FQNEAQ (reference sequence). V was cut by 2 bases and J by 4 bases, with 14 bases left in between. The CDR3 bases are TGTGCCAGCAGCTTACTATGGACAGTCCCAGAGACCCAGTACTTC. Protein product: CASSLLWTVPETQYF. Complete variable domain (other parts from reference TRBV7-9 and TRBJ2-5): DTGVSQNPRHKITKRGQNVTFRCDPISEHNRLYWYRQTLGQGPEFLTYFQNEAQLEKSRLLSDRFSAERPKGSFSTLEIQRTEQGDSAMYLCASSLLWTVPETQYFGPGTRLLVL.

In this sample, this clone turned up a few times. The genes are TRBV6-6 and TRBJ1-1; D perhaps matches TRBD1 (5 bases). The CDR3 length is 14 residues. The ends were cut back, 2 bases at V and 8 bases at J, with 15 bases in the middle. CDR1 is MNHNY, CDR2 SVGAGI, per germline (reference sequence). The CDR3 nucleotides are TGTGCCAGCAGTTACGGGGGTCGGCCTGGGGAAGCTTTCTTT. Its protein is CASSYGGRPGEAFF.

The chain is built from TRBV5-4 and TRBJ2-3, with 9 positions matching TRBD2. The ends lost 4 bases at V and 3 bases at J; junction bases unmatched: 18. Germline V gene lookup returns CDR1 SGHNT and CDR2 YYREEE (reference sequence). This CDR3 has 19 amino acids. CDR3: CASSLPFSGSLLSTDTQYF. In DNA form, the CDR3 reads TGTGCCAGCAGCCTCCCTTTTAGCGGGAGTCTTCTGTCGACAGATACGCAGTATTTT.

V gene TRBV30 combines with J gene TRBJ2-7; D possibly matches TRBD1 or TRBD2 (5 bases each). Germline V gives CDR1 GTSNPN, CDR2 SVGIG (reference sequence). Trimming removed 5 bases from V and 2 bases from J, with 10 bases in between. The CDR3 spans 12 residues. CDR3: CAWGWGTYEQYF. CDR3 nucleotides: TGTGCCTGGGGATGGGGGACCTACGAGCAGTACTTC.

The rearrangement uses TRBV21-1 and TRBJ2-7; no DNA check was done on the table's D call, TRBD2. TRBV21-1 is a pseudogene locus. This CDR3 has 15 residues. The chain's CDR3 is CASRRERDSSYEQYF. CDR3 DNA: TGTGCCAGCCGACGGGAGCGGGACTCCTCCTACGAGCAGTACTTC.

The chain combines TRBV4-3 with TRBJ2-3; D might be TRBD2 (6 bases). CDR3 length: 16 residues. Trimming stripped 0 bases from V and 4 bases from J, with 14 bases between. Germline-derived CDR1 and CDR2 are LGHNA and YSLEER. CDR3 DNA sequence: TGCGCCAGCAGCCAAGATCCACTAGCTCTCGCAGATACGCAGTATTTT. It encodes CASSQDPLALADTQYF.

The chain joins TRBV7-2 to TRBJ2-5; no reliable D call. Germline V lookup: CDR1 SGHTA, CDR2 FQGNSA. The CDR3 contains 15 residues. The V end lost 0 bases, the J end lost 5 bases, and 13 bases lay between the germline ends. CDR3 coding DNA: TGTGCCAGCAGCTTAGCGCCGACGGGCGCGGAGACCCAGTACTTC. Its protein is CASSLAPTGAETQYF.

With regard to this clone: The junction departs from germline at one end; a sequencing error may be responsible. This CDR3 is CAGSLENPSQAQFF. CDR3 coding DNA: TGTGCCGGCAGCTTAGAGAATCCCTCCCAGGCGCAGTTCTTC. This chain links TRBV7-9 with TRBJ2-1; the D is unclear. Germline lookup yields CDR1 SEHNR and CDR2 FQNEAQ (reference sequence). The CDR3 consists of 14 residues.

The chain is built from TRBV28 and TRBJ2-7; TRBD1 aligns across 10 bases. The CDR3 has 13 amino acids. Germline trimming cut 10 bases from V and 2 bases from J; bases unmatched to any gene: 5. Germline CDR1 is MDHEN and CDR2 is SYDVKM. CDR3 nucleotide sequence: TGTGCCACCTCCGGGACAGGGGCCTACGAGCAGTACTTC. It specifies CATSGTGAYEQYF.

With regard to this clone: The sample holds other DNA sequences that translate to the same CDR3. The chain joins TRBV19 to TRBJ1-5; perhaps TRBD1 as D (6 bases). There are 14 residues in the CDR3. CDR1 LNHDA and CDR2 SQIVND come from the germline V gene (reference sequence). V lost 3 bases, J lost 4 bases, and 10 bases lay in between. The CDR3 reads CASSISQGNQPQHF. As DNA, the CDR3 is TGTGCCAGTAGTATCTCCCAGGGGAATCAGCCCCAGCATTTT.

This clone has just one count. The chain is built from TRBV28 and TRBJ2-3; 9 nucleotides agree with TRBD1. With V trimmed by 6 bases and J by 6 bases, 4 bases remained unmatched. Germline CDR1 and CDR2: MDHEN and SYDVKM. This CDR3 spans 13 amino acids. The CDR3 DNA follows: TGTGCCAGCAGAGGACAGGGGTACGATACGCAGTATTTT. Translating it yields CASRGQGYDTQYF.

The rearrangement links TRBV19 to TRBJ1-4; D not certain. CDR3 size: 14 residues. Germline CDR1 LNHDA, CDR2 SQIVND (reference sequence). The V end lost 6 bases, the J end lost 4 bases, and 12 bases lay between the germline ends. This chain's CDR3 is CASSLGRYNEKLFF. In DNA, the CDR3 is TGTGCCAGTAGCCTCGGGCGGTATAATGAAAAACTGTTTTTT.

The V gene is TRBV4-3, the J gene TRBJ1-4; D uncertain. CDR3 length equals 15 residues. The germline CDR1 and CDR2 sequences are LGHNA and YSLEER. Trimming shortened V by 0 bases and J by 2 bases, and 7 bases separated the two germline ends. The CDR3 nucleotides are TGCGCCAGCAGCCAAGATTGGGTGACTAATGAAAAACTGTTTTTT. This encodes CASSQDWVTNEKLFF.

CDR3 in amino acids: CASSLRRVNYEQYF. The CDR3 nucleotides read TGTGCCAGCAGCTTACGCAGGGTAAACTACGAGCAGTACTTC. The chain couples TRBV7-8 to TRBJ2-7; a possible D gene is TRBD1 (5 bases). The CDR3 totals 14 residues. Looked up from germline, CDR1 is SGHVS and CDR2 is FQNEAQ. V dropped 2 bases and J dropped 3 bases, with 11 bases sitting between them.

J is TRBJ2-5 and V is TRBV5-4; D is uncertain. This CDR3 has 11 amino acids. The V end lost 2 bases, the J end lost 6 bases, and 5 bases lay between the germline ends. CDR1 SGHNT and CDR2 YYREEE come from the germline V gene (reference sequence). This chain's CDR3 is CASSFDKTQYF. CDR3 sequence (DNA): TGTGCCAGCAGCTTCGACAAGACCCAGTACTTC.

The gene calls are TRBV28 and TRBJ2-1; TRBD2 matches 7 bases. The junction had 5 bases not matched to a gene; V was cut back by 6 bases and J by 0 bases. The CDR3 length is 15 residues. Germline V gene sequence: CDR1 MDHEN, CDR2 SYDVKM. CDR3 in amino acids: CASRIAGGSYNEQFF. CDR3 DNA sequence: TGTGCCAGCAGAATAGCGGGTGGCTCCTACAATGAGCAGTTCTTC.

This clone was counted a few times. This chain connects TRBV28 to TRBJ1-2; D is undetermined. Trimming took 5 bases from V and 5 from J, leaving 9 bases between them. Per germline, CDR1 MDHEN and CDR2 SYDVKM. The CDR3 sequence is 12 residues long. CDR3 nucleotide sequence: TGTGCCAGCAGTACAGACACATATGGCTACACCTTC. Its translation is CASSTDTYGYTF.